Sample share makes the clone carrying this T cell receptor (beta chain) medium-sized. The antigen is undetermined. No cell sorting was done before RNA was extracted from the tissue. This non-tumor lung sample came from over 3 cm beyond the tumor edge. The data belong to a study of tumor and adjacent non-tumor tissue in lung cancer. About the study: Patients were aged about 31 to 76, approximately ten men and 4 to 6 women, stage I to III. Study-wide results and limits: Compared with tumor, normal lung showed significantly lower TCR diversity. Higher tumor TCR diversity was associated with shorter survival. Normal lung showed higher cumulative top 100 clone frequency than tumor.

There are 14 residues in the CDR3. Germline loops: CDR1 SGHAT, CDR2 FQNNGV. V was cut by 5 bases and J by 1 base, with 8 bases left in between. TCRbeta libraries were built with three rounds of nested PCR, modified from ARM-PCR. TCRdb recomputed calls from the multiplex PCR reads with MiXCR, one row per CDR3 protein. The sample includes 60,000 or so distinct CDR3 sequences, roughly two thirds of them seen just once. The sequencing input was distant non-tumor lung tissue. This TCR was sampled from a man in his sixties or seventies with non-small cell lung cancer. The rearrangement uses TRBV11-2 and TRBJ2-2; no firm D call. CDR3 sequence reads: CASSTYKNTGELFF. CDR3 nucleotide sequence: TGTGCCAGCAGCACCTACAAGAACACCGGGGAGCTGTTTTTT.